This T cell receptor (beta chain) was captured by sequencing in a study of regulatory T cells in long-lasting Graves disease. Overall study: A definition of persistent Graves' disease required over 5 years of antithyroid drugs plus positive TSH receptor antibodies. Broader study findings: Investigators studied peripheral blood only, not thyroid tissue. Persistent patients had a count of shared public clonotypes (approximately 3,000) that exceeded that of new patients (around 1,000). Persistent disease favored TRBV28, TRBJ1-2 and TRBJ2-5.

Combining iRepertoire HTBI primers with Arm-PCR of CDR3 regions, the authors built TCR beta libraries. TCRdb used MiXCR to reprocess the multiplex PCR reads, holding one entry per CDR3 protein. The table records some 370,000 distinct CDR3 sequences, around 23% of them present only once. The J segment lost 4 bases and the V segment lost 5 bases, leaving 7 bases of the junction unmatched. The CDR3 runs 15 residues. Germline CDR1 LGHDT, CDR2 YNNKEL (reference sequence). This clonotype was counted a few times. Its antigen is unidentified. The time point: persistent/refractory GD, antithyroid drugs over 5 years with positive TRAb. From RNA extracted from PBMCs, the TCR library was made.

Here the sequenced sample was peripheral blood mononuclear cells (PBMCs), taken when the disease was refractory, from a patient treated with antithyroid drugs. The V call is TRBV3-1, the J call TRBJ1-2, with 10 bases lining up with TRBD1. The TCR comes from a woman aged 40 to 55 with Graves disease. The CDR3 bases are TGTGCCAGCAGCTTGGGGACAGGGGACGCCTATGGCTACACCTTC. Encoded protein: CASSLGTGDAYGYTF.